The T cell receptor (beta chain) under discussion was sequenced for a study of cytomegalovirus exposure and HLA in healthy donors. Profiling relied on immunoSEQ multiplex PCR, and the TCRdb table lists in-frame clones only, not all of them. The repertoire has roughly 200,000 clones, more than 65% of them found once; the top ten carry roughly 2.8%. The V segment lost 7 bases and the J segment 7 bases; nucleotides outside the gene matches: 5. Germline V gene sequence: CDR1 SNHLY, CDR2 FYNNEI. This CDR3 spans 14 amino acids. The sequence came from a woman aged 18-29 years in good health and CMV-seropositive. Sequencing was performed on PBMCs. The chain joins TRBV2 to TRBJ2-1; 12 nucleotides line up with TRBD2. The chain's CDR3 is CASMRLAGGNEQFF. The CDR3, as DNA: TGTGCCAGCATGCGGCTAGCGGGAGGGAATGAGCAGTTCTTC.